The present T cell receptor beta chain was sequenced within a study of blood T cell repertoires in COVID-19. Turning to the study itself: The study drew acute and convalescent COVID-19 samples from the United States, Italy and Spain.

V was cut by 6 bases and J by 7 bases, with 19 bases left in between. Looked up from germline, CDR1 is MGHRA and CDR2 is YSYEKL. The length of the CDR3 is 16 residues. How the authors handled the data: Amplified reference gene primers provided the basis for estimating nucleated cell counts. Profiling relied on immunoSEQ multiplex PCR, and the TCRdb table lists in-frame clones only, not all of them. V, J and clone size are those of that table, while D and trimming were read from the DNA. The table has approximately 120,000 clones, approximately 71% seen once; the top ten hold around 2%. This receptor was obtained from a woman between 70 and 85 years old with acute or convalescent COVID-19. The chain recombines TRBV4-1 with TRBJ1-6; possibly TRBD1 for D (6 bases). The specimen sequenced was peripheral blood. The CDR3 reads CASRLRGGEKNSPLHF. The CDR3 coding sequence is TGCGCCAGCAGACTTAGGGGGGGAGAGAAGAATTCACCCCTCCACTTT.